The sequence of this T cell receptor beta chain was determined in a study of cytomegalovirus exposure and HLA in healthy donors (dated by TCRdb to the late 2010s). The study in broad terms: An earlier analysis of approximately 590 of the donors reported 250 to 300 Gb of sequence data and about 100 million unique TCR beta sequences from approximately 180 million T cells. Besides the first cohort of 666 subjects, a separate validation cohort made up of some 110 different subjects was used. A later genetic analysis used genome-wide SNP genotypes for about 60% of the roughly 670 donors, treating that subset as a discovery cohort. The number of typed donors differed by locus: about 620-640 for A, B, C, DRB1 and DQB1; 500 to 550 for DQA1; about 600 for DPA1; and some 470 for DPB1. Among the roughly 400 genotyped donors, 75% to 90% belonged to the genetic ancestry cluster associated with self-reported Caucasian donors. Roughly five DR-DQ haplotypes were handled as single units for association and clustering, since linkage in the cohort was strong. Alongside the repertoire data, information on donor age, sex, ethnicity and CMV serostatus was compiled. Rather than using new phenotypic data, the later analysis identified candidate immune exposures from TCR beta sequences and from how often those sequences occurred across donors. Using immunosequencing, the study profiled T cell repertoires from about 620 subjects and related those repertoires to cytomegalovirus serostatus. HLA typing covered class I and class II loci at four-digit resolution. An earlier analysis of fewer than 700 of the donors applied high-throughput TCR beta sequencing to assess whether each TCR beta V gene segment acted as functional or pseudogenic. To study patterns of TCR occurrence, a later analysis re-analyzed previously published TCR beta repertoires from 500 to 850 donors and added high-resolution HLA genotyping. All discovery cohort repertoires had been generated on a single sequencing platform. Among roughly 400 genotyped donors of the cohort, an average of roughly 230,000 unique TCR beta nucleotide sequences was sequenced per donor, of which approximately 18% were non-productive. An early release covering 550 to 700 HLA-typed donors comprised approximately 300 gigabases of sequencing data and tens of millions of unique TCR sequences. The study was designed to test whether signatures of past pathogen exposure could be identified by cataloging public T cell receptors. To predict cytomegalovirus infection status, the study brought together high-throughput TCR immunosequencing, statistical association of individual TCRs with disease status, and machine learning. Overall study outcomes, separate from this receptor: It was suggested by the authors that the approach could potentially be generalized to other disease states and immunological phenotypes. Roughly uniform sequencing depth across donors was assumed in presence/absence analyses, although this assumption may not hold. Most TCR sequences were observed very rarely across donors, whereas some public TCRs were present in many individuals. A further reported finding was that TCR beta sequences accurately predicted the HLA-A and HLA-B alleles for most subjects in the first cohort. Because some donors lacked HLA typing at each locus, the association tests relied only on the typed subset. According to a later analysis, parvovirus B19, influenza, CMV and Epstein-Barr virus appeared linked to several top co-occurrence clusters. In a later genetic analysis, a missense DCLRE1C variant was associated with V-gene and J-gene trimming of TCR beta chains, and the association was replicated in an independent cohort. In a later analysis, HLA-associated TCR beta chains were found to be more clonally expanded and to have lower generation probabilities than equally common non-associated chains. A later analysis found that TCR association rates varied across HLA loci, with DRB1 alleles showing the most associated TCRs and HLA-C alleles the fewest. The study gave a list of 150 to 200 TCR beta chains associated with cytomegalovirus. The only immune exposure information available for the cohort was CMV serostatus. A later analysis found that most CMV-associated TCR beta chains appeared HLA-restricted, with HLA associations seemingly driven largely by CMV exposure. The earlier analysis of approximately 560 of the donors excluded some 15 rarely observed V segments, including chromosome 9 orphons, because counts were too low. In a later analysis, around 17,000 TCR beta sequences were associated with specific HLA alleles at a false discovery rate of 0.05. In this cohort, only TCR beta chains were sequenced, and detectable features were limited by the absence of alpha or paired-chain data. In vitro tests confirmed that three of the cytomegalovirus-associated TCR beta chains recognize cytomegalovirus antigens. In both the original and validation cohorts, the classifier was reported to diagnose cytomegalovirus status with high specificity and sensitivity. When HLA alleles, especially DR and DQ, strongly co-occurred, attributing TCR associations to individual alleles was difficult. An earlier analysis of approximately 590 of the donors showed that most TCR beta V segments appeared in productive rearrangements either about 87% or about 30% of the time, which broadly matched IMGT annotations. A cluster of highly shared sequence variants was judged likely to be a technical artifact of the sequencing pipeline. According to a later genetic analysis, donors in an Asian-associated ancestry cluster had fewer N-insertions in productive TCRs than the approximately 710-donor mean. Linkage disequilibrium might explain the correlated functional status among segregating V segments, but an unknown experimental factor could not be ruled out. Some IMGT-functional V segments, including TRBV6-2 and TRBV6-3, could not be distinguished by the 87-base-pair reads and were therefore excluded.

The cohort was made up of roughly 670 healthy bone marrow donors. At the time of sampling, every cohort member was nominally healthy, though immune exposures that went unrecorded were likely present. The donor was CMV seropositive and was included in the group of 270 or so seropositive cohort members. Each donor provided a peripheral blood sample, and peripheral blood mononuclear cells were used for TCR beta sequencing. The Qiagen DNeasy Blood Extraction Kit was used to extract genomic DNA from the blood cell samples. Libraries were built with the immunoSEQ multiplex PCR assay. A mixture of 60 forward primers for TCR Vbeta segments and 13 reverse primers for TCR Jbeta segments was used in the multiplex PCR. The CDR3 region of rearranged TCR beta genes was amplified from genomic DNA by a multiplex PCR assay. The amplified TCR beta libraries were sequenced on the Illumina HiSeq System as 87-base-pair reads. Concerning the study's data processing: A later analysis counted approximately 76 million unique TCR beta chains across the 640 or so repertoires, and 10 million to 11 million of these chains were shared by at least two donors. To remove PCR and sequencing errors, raw reads were error-corrected and collapsed into unique sequences using a nearest-neighbor algorithm that merged closely related sequences. V, D and J gene segments were assigned by aligning CDR3 sequences to IMGT reference sequences. For a sequence to be retained, at least a six-nucleotide match to both a V gene segment and a J gene segment was required. Rearrangements were called productive when the CDR3 lacked stop codons and stayed in frame with V and J; all others were non-productive. CDR3 was defined by IMGT convention, running from the second conserved V-encoded cysteine to the conserved J-encoded phenylalanine. In an earlier analysis of around 600 of the donors, sequences lacking an unambiguous match to a single V gene segment were excluded. In an earlier analysis of some 590 of the donors, a V segment was called functional when productive rearrangements were above 56.7%, and segregating when the standard deviation between donors exceeded 5%. A statistical classification framework was developed to diagnose cytomegalovirus status using the catalog of TCR beta chain sequences. In a later analysis, V and J genes were assigned by comparing TCR nucleotide sequences against IMGT/GENE-DB human TR gene sequences. A later analysis assigned CDR3 sequences and most-parsimonious VDJ recombination scenarios with the TCRdist pipeline. A later analysis defined each TCR beta chain by its CDR3 amino acid sequence plus V-gene family, and excluded reads lacking a unique V-gene family. As a way to deal with suspected cross-contamination and a sequencing artifact, a later analysis dropped over 550 nucleotide sequences that were highly shared and had low generation probability. A later analysis calculated a clonal expansion index for each public chain from normalized within-repertoire ranks of inferred template counts. Generation probabilities in a later analysis came from a VDJ recombination model fitted to out-of-frame rearrangements, and those results were checked against IGoR. Hypergeometric tests were used in a later analysis to score TCR-TCR, TCR-HLA and TCR-CMV co-occurrence, with a repertoire-size bias correction applied to the TCR pairs. A later analysis estimated false discovery rates by permuting HLA or CMV assignments 20 times. In a later analysis, co-occurring TCRs were grouped with DBSCAN, and TCRdist sequence similarity was added when clustering was performed within HLA-allele-positive subsets. For co-occurrence clustering, repertoires with fewer than 30,000 or more than 120,000 public chains were excluded, along with a handful of repertoires with anomalous nucleotide sharing. TCRdb re-hosts the immuneACCESS table, in-frame sequences only. Its copies lack some clones; in the studies checked, an unresolved V gene accounts for under half of them, and the cause for the rest is not known. V, J and clone size were drawn from that table, and D and trimming were deduced from the DNA. Present in this sample are 150,000 to 200,000 clones, around 80% of which were seen just once. Approximately 1.3% of the sample belongs to the ten largest clones.

Via the germline V gene, CDR1 is SGHDT and CDR2 YYEEEE. V ends up 3 bases short and J 2 bases short, with an unmatched junction base count of 16. The CDR3 spans 18 residues, from the cysteine through the phenylalanine. Only the CDR3 portion is preserved as DNA: 54 bases, with reading frame beginning at the first base. As for this clone: No antigen is known for it. No base-level quality is on record; no much larger clone is a single base apart.

The origin of this receptor is a girl between 10 and 17 years old in good health and CMV-seropositive. The chain is encoded by TRBV5-6 joined to TRBJ2-7; the junction holds 8 bases that match TRBD2. Sequences were obtained from PBMCs. The CDR3 region has the sequence CASSYRPGLVTEPYEQYF. The sequenced DNA is TGTGCCAGCAGCTATAGACCGGGACTAGTTACGGAACCCTACGAGCAGTACTTC.